These 3 T cell receptor beta chains were all obtained from the same sample, sequenced in a study of glioma-infiltrating T cells. The iRepertoire nested amplicon-rescue multiplex PCR amplified TCR alpha and beta CDR3s from RNA. Using its own MiXCR run on the multiplex PCR reads, TCRdb lists one record per CDR3 protein. Of about 110,000 distinct CDR3 sequences listed, around 25% are singletons. The sample comprised glioma tissue, nonneoplastic brain tissue, or PBMCs (not recorded which). These receptors came from a human donor with low-grade glioma or glioblastoma, undergoing nonglioma brain surgery, or in good health (not recorded which).

At least ten counts were recorded for this clonotype. The chain links TRBV6-2 or TRBV6-3 to TRBJ2-7; a possible D gene is TRBD2 (5 bases). V was shortened by 2 bases and J by 4 bases, with 15 bases between the two germline ends. The CDR3 is 15 amino acids. Germline CDR1 and CDR2: MNHEY and SVGEGT. The chain's CDR3 is CASSYIGVSVYEQYF. The CDR3 DNA follows: TGTGCCAGCAGTTACATCGGGGTGTCGGTTTACGAGCAGTACTTC.

This clonotype was observed at least ten times. The rearrangement uses TRBV27 and TRBJ2-3; 9 bases are shared with TRBD2. V lost 2 bases, J lost 4 bases, and 4 bases stayed unmatched. The CDR3 length is 15 residues. Per germline, CDR1 MNHEY and CDR2 SMNVEV (reference sequence). DNA of the CDR3: TGTGCCAGCAGTTTACCGGGACTAGCTGCAGATACGCAGTATTTT. Amino acids: CASSLPGLAADTQYF.

This chain joins TRBV7-2 and TRBJ2-7, with D possibly called TRBD1 or TRBD2 (6 bases each). V was pared by 0 bases and J by 4 bases, with 19 bases between. Looked up from germline, CDR1 is SGHTA and CDR2 is FQGNSA. The CDR3 totals 17 residues. The CDR3 loop is CASSLALARRGSYEQYF. The CDR3 coding sequence is TGTGCCAGCAGCTTAGCGCTTGCACGGAGGGGGAGTTACGAGCAGTACTTC.